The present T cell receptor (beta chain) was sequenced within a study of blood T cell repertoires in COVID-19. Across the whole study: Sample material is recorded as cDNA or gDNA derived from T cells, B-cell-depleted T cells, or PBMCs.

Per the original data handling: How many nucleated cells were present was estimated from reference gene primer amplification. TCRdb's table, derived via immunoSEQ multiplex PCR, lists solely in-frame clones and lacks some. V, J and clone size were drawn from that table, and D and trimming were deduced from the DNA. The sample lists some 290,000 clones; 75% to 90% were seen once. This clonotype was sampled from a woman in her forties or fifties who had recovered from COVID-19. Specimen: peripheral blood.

The CDR3 nucleotides read TGCGCCAGCAGCAGACGGACGGTCTTGGGAGATTTTTCACCCCTCCACTTT. It codes for CASSRRTVLGDFSPLHF. This chain uses TRBV4-3 with TRBJ1-6, with D hard to call. CDR3 length: 17 residues. The V gene lost 5 bases and the J gene lost 9 bases, with 23 bases spanning the gap. Per the germline V gene, CDR1 is LGHNA and CDR2 is YSLEER.